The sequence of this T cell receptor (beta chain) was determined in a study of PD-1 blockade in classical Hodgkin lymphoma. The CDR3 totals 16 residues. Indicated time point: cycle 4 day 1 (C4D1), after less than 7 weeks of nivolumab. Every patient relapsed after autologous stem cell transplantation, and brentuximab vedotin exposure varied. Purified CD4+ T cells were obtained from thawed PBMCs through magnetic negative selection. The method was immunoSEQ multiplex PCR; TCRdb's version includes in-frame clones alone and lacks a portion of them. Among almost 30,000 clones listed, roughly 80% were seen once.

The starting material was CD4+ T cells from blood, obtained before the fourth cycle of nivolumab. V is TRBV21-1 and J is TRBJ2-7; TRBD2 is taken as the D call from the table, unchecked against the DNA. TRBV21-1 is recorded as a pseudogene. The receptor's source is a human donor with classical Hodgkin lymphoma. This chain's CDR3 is CASSLDRGGVTYEQYF. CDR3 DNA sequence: TGTGCCAGCAGCCTGGATCGGGGAGGGGTTACCTACGAGCAGTACTTC.